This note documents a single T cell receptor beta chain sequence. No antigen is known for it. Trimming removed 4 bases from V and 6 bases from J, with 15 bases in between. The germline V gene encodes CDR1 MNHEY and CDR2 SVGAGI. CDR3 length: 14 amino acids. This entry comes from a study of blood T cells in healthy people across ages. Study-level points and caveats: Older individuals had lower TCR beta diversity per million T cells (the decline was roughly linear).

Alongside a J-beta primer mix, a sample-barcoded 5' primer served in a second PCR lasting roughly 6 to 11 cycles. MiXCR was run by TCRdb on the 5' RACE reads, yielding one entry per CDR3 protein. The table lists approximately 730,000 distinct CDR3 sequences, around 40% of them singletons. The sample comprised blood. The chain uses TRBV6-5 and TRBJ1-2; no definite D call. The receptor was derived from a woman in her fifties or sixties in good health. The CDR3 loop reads CASSFAGPENGYTF. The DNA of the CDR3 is TGTGCCAGCAGTTTCGCCGGGCCGGAAAATGGCTACACCTTC.